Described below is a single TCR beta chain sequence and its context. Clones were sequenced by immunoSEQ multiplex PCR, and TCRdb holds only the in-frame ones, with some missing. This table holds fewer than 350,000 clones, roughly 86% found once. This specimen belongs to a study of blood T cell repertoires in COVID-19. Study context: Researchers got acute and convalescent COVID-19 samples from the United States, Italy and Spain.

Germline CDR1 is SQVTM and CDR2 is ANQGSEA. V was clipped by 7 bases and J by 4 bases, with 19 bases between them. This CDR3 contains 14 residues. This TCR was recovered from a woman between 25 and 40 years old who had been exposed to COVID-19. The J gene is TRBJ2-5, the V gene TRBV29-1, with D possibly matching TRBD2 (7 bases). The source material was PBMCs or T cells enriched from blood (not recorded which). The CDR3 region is CSAERGGLGETQYF. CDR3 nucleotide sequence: TGCAGCGCCGAAAGGGGGGGGTTGGGAGAGACCCAGTACTTC.